The 23 T cell receptor beta chains in this list originate from one sample, sequenced in a study of cytomegalovirus exposure and HLA in healthy donors. Profiled with immunoSEQ multiplex PCR; TCRdb holds only in-frame clones, not every one. The table records tens of thousands of clones, roughly 94% of them present only once. The sequenced sample was PBMCs. The receptors shown here come from a man between 18 and 35 years old in good health and CMV-seronegative.

The V and J genes are TRBV6-5 and TRBJ2-7; 7 bases agree with TRBD2. V lost 5 bases and J lost 9; bases outside the gene matches: 16. Germline V gene sequence: CDR1 MNHEY, CDR2 SVGAGI. This CDR3 is built from 15 residues. CDR3 coding DNA: TGTGCCAGCAGTCCCCTGGCTAGCGGCACCTTTAGGCAGTACTTC. Translation gives CASSPLASGTFRQYF.

Comments on this clone: The sample holds other DNA sequences that translate to the same CDR3. V gene TRBV5-1 combines with J gene TRBJ2-7; 11 positions match TRBD2. The CDR3 sequence is 15 residues long. Germline CDR1 reads SGHRS; CDR2 reads YFSETQ. V shed 0 bases, J shed 7 bases, and the junction held 6 bases outside the gene matches. The CDR3 region is CASSLALAGEEEQYF. CDR3 sequence (DNA): TGCGCCAGCAGCTTGGCACTAGCGGGAGAGGAGGAGCAGTACTTC.

This sequence joins TRBV7-9 and TRBJ2-3; D is possibly TRBD2 (7 bases). In germline, CDR1 is SEHNR, CDR2 FQNEAQ (reference sequence). The CDR3 covers 13 residues. V was clipped by 1 base and J by 12 bases, with 14 bases between them. This CDR3 reads CASSLEYGGGQYF. CDR3 coding DNA: TGTGCCAGCAGCTTAGAATACGGCGGGGGCCAGTATTTT. Drawing the rest from reference TRBV7-9 and TRBJ2-3, the complete variable domain is DTGVSQNPRHKITKRGQNVTFRCDPISEHNRLYWYRQTLGQGPEFLTYFQNEAQLEKSRLLSDRFSAERPKGSFSTLEIQRTEQGDSAMYLCASSLEYGGGQYFGPGTRLTVL.

The chain employs TRBV9 and TRBJ2-7, with TRBD2 identical over 10 bases. CDR3 length: 16 amino acids. CDR1 SGDLS and CDR2 YYNGEE come from the germline V gene. The junction had 7 bases not matched to a gene; V was cut back by 0 bases and J by 4 bases. CDR3 region: CASSVGLAGDAYEQYF. CDR3 bases: TGTGCCAGCAGCGTAGGGCTAGCGGGAGACGCATACGAGCAGTACTTC.

The chain carries TRBV7-9 and TRBJ2-5; D might be TRBD2 (5 bases). This CDR3 has 13 amino acids. Germline CDR1 is SEHNR and CDR2 is FQNEAQ (reference sequence). Trimming cost V 2 bases and J 5 bases, with 9 bases left between them. The CDR3 bases are TGTGCCAGCAGCTTAAGAGGGATGGAGACCCAGTACTTC. Its translation is CASSLRGMETQYF.

V gene TRBV5-1 combines with J gene TRBJ2-6; D is ambiguous. The CDR3 has 14 amino acids. V lost 4 bases and J 4 bases, leaving 9 bases between the germline ends. Germline CDR1 and CDR2: SGHRS and YFSETQ. DNA for the CDR3: TGCGCCAGCAGCCCTAACCCCGGGGCCAACGTCCTGACTTTC. Translated: CASSPNPGANVLTF. The entire variable domain, with the rest obtained from reference TRBV5-1 and TRBJ2-6, is as follows: KAGVTQTPRYLIKTRGQQVTLSCSPISGHRSVSWYQQTPGQGLQFLFEYFSETQRNKGNFPGRFSGRQFSNSRSEMNVSTLELGDSALYLCASSPNPGANVLTFGAGSRLTVL.

The chain uses TRBV11-2 and TRBJ1-3; 8 bases map to TRBD1. CDR3 length equals 16 residues. Germline-derived CDR1 and CDR2 are SGHAT and FQNNGV. V lost 4 bases and J lost 4; bases outside the gene matches: 9. Here the CDR3 reads CASSSVTGVGGNTIYF. The CDR3 nucleotides are TGTGCCAGCAGCTCAGTGACAGGGGTTGGCGGAAACACCATATATTTT.

The chain uses TRBV19 and TRBJ1-1, with 7 bases fitting TRBD1. CDR3 length: 14 amino acids. V lost 4 bases to trimming and J lost 0 bases; unmatched junction nucleotides: 2. The V gene's germline CDR1 is LNHDA and CDR2 SQIVND (reference sequence). The CDR3 DNA reads TGTGCCAGTAGTAAACAGGGGATGAACACTGAAGCTTTCTTT. Translated, it gives CASSKQGMNTEAFF.

The chain links TRBV4-1 to TRBJ2-1; D gene uncertain. Trimming removed 1 base at V and 0 bases at J, with 10 bases between. The CDR3 is made up of 16 amino acids. Germline values: CDR1 MGHRA, CDR2 YSYEKL. The CDR3 loop is CASSQVDILSYNEQFF. The CDR3 region has the DNA TGCGCCAGCAGCCAAGTAGACATCCTCTCCTACAATGAGCAGTTCTTC.

The chain is built from TRBV27 and TRBJ2-3; 8 bases match TRBD1. Germline-derived CDR1 and CDR2 are MNHEY and SMNVEV (reference sequence). Germline trimming cut 4 bases from V and 1 base from J; bases unmatched to any gene: 10. The CDR3 loop spans 17 amino acids. CDR3 in amino acids: CASSSLTPTGGTDTQYF. DNA for the CDR3: TGTGCCAGCAGTTCCCTCACGCCGACAGGGGGCACAGATACGCAGTATTTT.

The rearrangement links TRBV30 to TRBJ2-3, with a weak D call TRBD1 (6 bases). With 3 bases removed from V and 5 bases from J, the gap between germline ends came to 15 bases. CDR3 size: 14 residues. Germline V gives CDR1 GTSNPN, CDR2 SVGIG (reference sequence). CDR3 loop: CAWRGLNRVDTQYF. In DNA form, the CDR3 reads TGTGCCTGGAGGGGGCTTAACAGGGTAGATACGCAGTATTTT.

This rearrangement joins TRBV5-1 to TRBJ1-2; no reliable D call. Germline CDR1 is SGHRS and CDR2 is YFSETQ. CDR3 length equals 15 residues. Trimming took off 0 bases at V and 3 bases at J, with 12 bases between the two ends. In DNA, the CDR3 is TGCGCCAGCAGCTTGGATGGGCAGGCCCACTATGGCTACACCTTC. Its protein is CASSLDGQAHYGYTF.

The chain carries TRBV6-5 and TRBJ1-1, with D perhaps matching TRBD1 (6 bases). The CDR3 spans 13 residues. Germline V CDR1 and CDR2: MNHEY, SVGAGI. V was clipped by 6 bases and J by 4 bases, with 12 bases between them. The CDR3 nucleotides are TGTGCCAGCAGAGACAGGATGATCACTGAAGCTTTCTTT. Translating it yields CASRDRMITEAFF.

The rearrangement uses TRBV2 and TRBJ2-7; D possibly corresponds to TRBD1 (5 bases). CDR3 length: 14 residues. Trimming stripped 3 bases from V and 5 bases from J, with 14 bases between. Per germline, CDR1 SNHLY and CDR2 FYNNEI. Here the CDR3 reads CASSEAGPADEQYF. For the CDR3, the DNA is TGTGCCAGCAGTGAGGCAGGGCCCGCAGACGAGCAGTACTTC.

Here the CDR3 DNA reads TGCGCCAGCTCTAACCGGGACTCTGGAAACACCATATATTTT. Amino acid sequence: CASSNRDSGNTIYF. V is TRBV5-1 and J is TRBJ1-3; D call uncertain. This CDR3 region has 14 residues. Trimming stripped 7 bases from V and 0 bases from J, with 11 bases between. Per the germline V gene, CDR1 is SGHRS and CDR2 is YFSETQ.

This clone came up once. The chain combines TRBV6-5 with TRBJ1-2, with 9 bases lining up with TRBD1. V shed 5 bases and J 2 bases; nucleotides not matched to a gene: 6. CDR3 size: 15 residues. Germline loops: CDR1 MNHEY, CDR2 SVGAGI. The CDR3, as DNA: TGTGCCAGCAGTCCCGGGACAGGGCCAAACTATGGCTACACCTTC. This gives the protein CASSPGTGPNYGYTF.

J is TRBJ1-1 and V is TRBV5-1; the D is unclear. Trimming took 3 bases from V and 1 from J, leaving 10 bases between them. The germline gives CDR1 SGHRS, CDR2 YFSETQ. There are 14 residues in the CDR3. The DNA of the CDR3 is TGCGCCAGCAGCTGGGGAGTGGAGAACACTGAAGCTTTCTTT. Translation gives CASSWGVENTEAFF. Full variable domain (remainder filled in from reference TRBV5-1 and TRBJ1-1): KAGVTQTPRYLIKTRGQQVTLSCSPISGHRSVSWYQQTPGQGLQFLFEYFSETQRNKGNFPGRFSGRQFSNSRSEMNVSTLELGDSALYLCASSWGVENTEAFFGQGTRLTVV.

This sequence joins TRBV15 and TRBJ2-1; possible D gene TRBD2, 5 bases. V lost 0 bases to trimming and J lost 0 bases, with 18 bases between them. The germline V gene encodes CDR1 LNHNV and CDR2 YYDKDF (reference sequence). The CDR3 runs 19 residues. For the CDR3, the DNA is TGTGCCACCAGCAGAGACCGAGGACTTATTGAAAGCTCCTACAATGAGCAGTTCTTC. Its translation is CATSRDRGLIESSYNEQFF. The full variable domain, its missing parts supplied by reference TRBV15 and TRBJ2-1, is DAMVIQNPRYQVTQFGKPVTLSCSQTLNHNVMYWYQQKSSQAPKLLFHYYDKDFNNEADTPDNFQSRRPNTSFCFLDIRSPGLGDTAMYLCATSRDRGLIESSYNEQFFGPGTRLTVL.

V and J are TRBV5-5 and TRBJ2-3; D gene ambiguous. Germline V gene sequence: CDR1 SGHKS, CDR2 YYEKEE (reference sequence). Trimming took off 6 bases at V and 3 bases at J, with 11 bases between the two ends. The CDR3 runs 13 residues. The CDR3 nucleotides read TGTGCCAGCACCTCCCGCGTGACAGATACGCAGTATTTT. This encodes CASTSRVTDTQYF.

The chain has TRBV5-4 and TRBJ2-1, with a weak D call TRBD1 (5 bases). Per germline, CDR1 SGHNT and CDR2 YYREEE (reference sequence). The CDR3 has 15 residues. The germline V and J ends were trimmed by 6 bases and 0 bases, with 13 bases remaining between them. CDR3 residues: CASTPSGLSYNEQFF. As DNA, the CDR3 is TGTGCCAGCACACCATCAGGGCTCTCCTACAATGAGCAGTTCTTC. Together with reference TRBV5-4 and TRBJ2-1, the CDR3 gives the full variable domain: ETGVTQSPTHLIKTRGQQVTLRCSSQSGHNTVSWYQQALGQGPQFIFQYYREEENGRGNFPPRFSGLQFPNYSSELNVNALELDDSALYLCASTPSGLSYNEQFFGPGTRLTVL.

This chain connects TRBV2 to TRBJ1-5; D not resolved. V was trimmed by 3 bases and J by 7 bases, leaving 13 bases between them. This CDR3 has 14 residues. Germline CDR1 is SNHLY and CDR2 is FYNNEI. The CDR3 coding sequence is TGTGCCAGCAGTGAGTCGAGGGTACAGCAGCCCCAGCATTTT. Encoded protein: CASSESRVQQPQHF.

The chain joins TRBV6-4 to TRBJ2-6; D may be TRBD1 (5 bases). Trimming took 2 bases from V and 1 from J, leaving 6 bases between them. This CDR3 is built from 15 residues. Germline V gene data show CDR1 as MRHNA and CDR2 as SNTAGT. CDR3 sequence: CASSDPGSGANVLTF. CDR3 bases: TGTGCCAGCAGTGACCCAGGGTCTGGGGCCAACGTCCTGACTTTC.

The rearrangement uses TRBV9 and TRBJ2-1, with D perhaps TRBD1 (7 bases). The V gene's germline CDR1 is SGDLS and CDR2 YYNGEE. The CDR3 sequence is 13 residues long. Trimming pared 0 bases from V and 8 bases from J, leaving 9 bases between. The CDR3 loop reads CASSVGGTDEQFF. The CDR3, as DNA: TGTGCCAGCAGCGTAGGCGGGACAGATGAGCAGTTCTTC.